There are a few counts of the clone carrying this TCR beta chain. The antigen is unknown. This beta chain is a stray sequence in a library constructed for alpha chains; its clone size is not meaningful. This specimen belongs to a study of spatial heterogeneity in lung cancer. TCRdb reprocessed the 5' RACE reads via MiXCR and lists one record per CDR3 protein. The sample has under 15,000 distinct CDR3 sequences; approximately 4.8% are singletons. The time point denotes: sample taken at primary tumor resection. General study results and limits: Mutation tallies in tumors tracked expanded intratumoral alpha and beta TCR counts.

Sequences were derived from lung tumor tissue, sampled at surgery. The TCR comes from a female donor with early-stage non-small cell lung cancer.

The CDR3, as DNA: TGTGCCAGCACAGACCGGACACTGGTAGAGACCCAGTACTTC. Its translation is CASTDRTLVETQYF. The chain employs TRBV6-5 and TRBJ2-5, with D possibly matching TRBD1 (5 bases). The CDR3 is 14 residues long. Germline CDR1 reads MNHEY; CDR2 reads SVGAGI. The V gene lost 7 bases and the J gene lost 4 bases, with 16 bases spanning the gap.